This record concerns one T cell receptor (beta chain) sequence. What it binds is not known. This specimen comes from a study of radiation and T cells in renal cell carcinoma. Overall study results and limits: Without pretreatment biopsies, baseline tumor clonotype presence was undetermined. In blood, top tumor clones expanded by 2 weeks, shrinking by 4.

The time point was: blood 4 weeks post-SBRT, at nephrectomy. Treatment given: 15 Gy SBRT to primary tumor, nephrectomy 4 weeks later. Nephrectomy followed 15 Gy stereotactic body radiation by 4 weeks. The tumor was a clear cell renal cell carcinoma. This CDR3 is 14 amino acids long. In germline, CDR1 is SGHTA, CDR2 FQGNSA. The V and J ends lost 2 bases and 6 bases respectively, with 13 bases between them. Sequencing was performed with immunoSEQ multiplex PCR; in TCRdb, only in-frame clones are kept and a portion is missing. Of about 78,000 clones in the sample, roughly nine tenths were seen once. The chain links TRBV7-2 to TRBJ2-5, with a possible D match to TRBD2 (5 bases). The receptor was isolated from a woman between 65 and 79 years old with renal cell carcinoma. The sequenced sample was blood, obtained from a patient whose treatment included radiotherapy and nephrectomy. CDR3 DNA sequence: TGTGCCAGCAGCTTACTACTAGACTCTCAGACCCAGTACTTC. It specifies CASSLLLDSQTQYF.